Presented here are 11 T cell receptor beta chains from one specimen sequenced in a study of a mutant IDH1 vaccine in newly diagnosed glioma. TCRdb keeps only in-frame clones here, not all; method: immunoSEQ multiplex PCR. The sample lists around 52,000 clones, over 60% occurring once. These TCRs are of unknown antigen specificity. Time point: week 35, safety follow-up. All doses held 300 ug of mutant IDH1 20-mer peptide, with topical imiquimod. Here the sequenced sample was PBMCs, taken from a glioma patient whose treatment included an IDH1 peptide vaccine. The receptors stem from a man aged 35-49 years with glioma.

The V call is TRBV2, the J call TRBJ1-2; TRBD1 is a possible D gene (5 bases). Trimming stripped 4 bases from V and 4 bases from J, with 16 bases between. CDR3 length: 15 amino acids. The germline V gene encodes CDR1 SNHLY and CDR2 FYNNEI. The CDR3 coding sequence is TGTGCCAGCAGTGGAGGGTTAGACAGTCCCTATGGCTACACCTTC. This codes for CASSGGLDSPYGYTF.

V and J are TRBV2 and TRBJ1-3, with TRBD1 matching over 7 bases. Germline V gene sequence: CDR1 SNHLY, CDR2 FYNNEI. V shed 6 bases and J 0 bases; nucleotides not matched to a gene: 5. The CDR3 extends over 15 amino acids. In DNA, the CDR3 is TGTGCCAGCAGCGCCCAGGGGGGCTCTGGAAACACCATATATTTT. It specifies CASSAQGGSGNTIYF.

V and J are TRBV7-8 and TRBJ2-2; 8 bases are shared with TRBD1. The length of the CDR3 is 14 residues. From germline, CDR1 is SGHVS and CDR2 FQNEAQ. The V gene end was trimmed by 8 bases and the J gene end by 5 bases; junction bases not matched to a gene: 7. The CDR3 DNA is TGTGCCAGCCTTGACAGGGGCATAACCGGGGAGCTGTTTTTT. Encoded protein: CASLDRGITGELFF.

V usage is TRBV2 and J usage is TRBJ2-5, with TRBD2 as a possible D gene (6 bases). The CDR3 runs 15 residues. Germline V gene lookup returns CDR1 SNHLY and CDR2 FYNNEI. The V gene lost 7 bases and the J gene lost 3 bases, with 18 bases spanning the gap. The chain's CDR3 is CASTKTGGLEETQYF. The CDR3 nucleotides are TGTGCCAGCACGAAGACTGGGGGGTTGGAAGAGACCCAGTACTTC.

This clone ranks as medium-sized. V usage is TRBV7-9 and J usage is TRBJ1-2; the D gene is possibly TRBD1 (5 bases). Germline CDR1 reads SEHNR; CDR2 reads FQNEAQ (reference sequence). V shed 6 bases and J shed 4 bases, with 15 bases lying between them. The CDR3 totals 14 residues. The CDR3 nucleotides are TGTGCCAGCAGGAATTTACAGGAGCCCTATGGCTACACCTTC. Translation gives CASRNLQEPYGYTF.

By proportion, this clone is medium-sized. The chain employs TRBV19 and TRBJ2-1; maybe TRBD2 (6 bases). This CDR3 is 16 amino acids long. CDR1 and CDR2 from the germline V gene are LNHDA and SQIVND (reference sequence). The V and J ends lost 6 bases and 0 bases respectively, with 15 bases between them. In nucleotides, the CDR3 is TGTGCCAGTAGCCCTATAGCGGAGAGCTCCTACAATGAGCAGTTCTTC. Protein product: CASSPIAESSYNEQFF.

The chain is built from TRBV10-2 and TRBJ1-1; TRBD1 agrees at 7 bases. The CDR3 length is 13 residues. V lost 0 bases and J lost 12; bases outside the gene matches: 7. Germline V CDR1 and CDR2: WSHSY, SAAADI. Here the CDR3 reads CASSESKDRRTFF. The CDR3 coding sequence is TGCGCCAGCAGTGAGTCGAAGGACAGGAGGACTTTCTTT.

The chain employs TRBV5-1 and TRBJ2-7, with 12 bases identical to TRBD2. The CDR3 covers 19 residues. V lost 0 bases to trimming and J lost 3 bases; unmatched junction nucleotides: 13. In germline, CDR1 is SGHRS, CDR2 YFSETQ. CDR3 sequence: CASSLAGTSGSSHYYEQYF. For the CDR3, the DNA is TGCGCCAGCAGCTTGGCCGGGACTAGCGGGTCTAGCCACTACTACGAGCAGTACTTC.

The gene calls are TRBV7-6 and TRBJ2-2; 7 bases agree with TRBD1. The CDR3 is 15 residues long. J gave up 7 bases and V 1 base, and 6 bases lay outside the gene matches. CDR1 is SGHVS and CDR2 is FNYEAQ in the germline V gene. The CDR3 DNA sequence: TGTGCCAGCAGCTTAGTCGACAGGGCGATCGGGGAGCTGTTTTTT. It translates to CASSLVDRAIGELFF. Together with reference TRBV7-6 and TRBJ2-2, the CDR3 gives the full variable domain: GAGVSQSPRYKVTKRGQDVALRCDPISGHVSLYWYRQALGQGPEFLTYFNYEAQQDKSGLPNDRFSAERPEGSISTLTIQRTEQRDSAMYRCASSLVDRAIGELFFGEGSRLTVL.

In its sample, this clone was seen a few times. The V call is TRBV7-2, the J call TRBJ2-2; D remains unclear. V was pared by 1 base and J by 4 bases, with 13 bases between. In germline, CDR1 is SGHTA, CDR2 FQGNSA. There are 16 residues in the CDR3. The CDR3 loop is CASSLGATRGTGELFF. CDR3 nucleotide sequence: TGTGCCAGCAGCTTAGGTGCGACCCGTGGCACCGGGGAGCTGTTTTTT.

The V and J genes are TRBV14 and TRBJ2-5; 9 nucleotides align to TRBD2. The J call may be mistaken, given a closer DNA end match to TRBJ2-7. Per the germline V gene, CDR1 is SGHDN and CDR2 is FVKESK. The CDR3 loop spans 15 amino acids. The CDR3 sequence is CASSQDSGSVDEQYF. The CDR3 nucleotides are TGTGCCAGCAGCCAAGATAGCGGGAGCGTCGACGAGCAGTACTTC.